The following is a TCR beta chain sequence with its context. Its antigen is not yet known. Per-base qualities were not stored, and no clone one base away is much larger. The source of the sample is a study of T-cell memory formation after mild COVID-19 (dated by TCRdb to the early 2020s). With respect to the entire study: TCR sequence clusters from the two donors were largely donor specific. In two donors, T-cell clones that expanded and contracted after mild COVID-19 were tracked by sequencing TCRalpha and TCRbeta repertoires over time. The cohort was made up of two young adult volunteers, one female and one male, who were previously healthy. General study outcomes and caveats: From day 15 to 85, contracting clones showed balanced CD4/CD8 phenotypes, whereas a second wave of clones that expanded from day 15 to 37 leaned towards CD4+. SARS-CoV-2 specificity was not confirmed for the second-wave clones peaking on day 37. The study included only a couple of mild cases, and larger cohorts that include severe cases with pre-infection samples were judged to be necessary. Contracting CD4+ clones appeared mostly in the CM and EM memory subsets, whereas CD8+ clones were enriched in EMRA. Some responding clones were found in pre-infection memory, which suggests that pre-existing cross-reactive memory T cells took part in the SARS-CoV-2 response.

Sequenced on an Illumina NovaSeq 6000. TCRalpha and TCRbeta cDNA libraries were built by 5'RACE with constant-segment primers, adding sample barcodes and unique molecular identifiers. RNA was extracted from every sample with Trizol reagent. Amplification of the libraries took two PCR steps, and the second step added a second sample barcode plus Illumina TruSeq adapters. The libraries were sequenced on an Illumina NovaSeq using 2 x 150 bp paired-end reads. Processing in the source paper ran as follows. Demultiplexing of reads and collapsing into UMI-guided consensus sequences were performed with migec v1.2.7. With mixcr v2.1.11, UMI consensuses were aligned to TRA and TRB V and J templates and assembled into clonotypes. Expanded or contracted clonotypes were those called significant by both edgeR and NoisET, with noise models trained on biological replicates. For edgeR calls, the cutoffs were a false discovery rate-adjusted p below 0.01 and a log2 fold-change threshold of 1. As an exploratory analysis of dynamics, max-normalized trajectories of the 1000 most abundant clonotypes were examined with PCA combined with hierarchical clustering. The CD4 or CD8 phenotype of responding clones was assigned using the separately sequenced CD4+ and CD8+ repertoires. In-frame beta chains were kept once TCRdb had trimmed the public reads at Q25 with fastp and called clones with MiXCR. Entries are consolidated by CDR3 protein sequence, retaining the most common genes and DNA. None of the V and J calls come from the authors' own analysis; TCRdb made them. Counted in this sample were 250,000 to 350,000 distinct CDR3 sequences; 15% to 20% of them appeared once. Clones ranked in the top ten supply about a fifth of the sample.

CDR1 and CDR2 (LNHDA, SQIVND) derive from the germline V gene (reference sequence). V is pared back by 4 bases and J by 9 bases, with 10 bases lying between the germline termini. The CDR3 contains 12 residues, cysteine and phenylalanine counted. Only the CDR3 part of the read is kept: 36 bases, read in frame from the first base. Ficoll-Paque density gradient centrifugation was used to isolate PBMCs. Sequencing was carried out using PBMCs or a T cell subset sorted from them (not recorded which). This sequence uses TRBV19 and TRBJ2-1; the D region may be TRBD1 or TRBD2, each matching 5 bases equally. The receptor was isolated from a man in his late teens or twenties who had mild COVID-19 (a few samples of this study predate the infection). The sample titles of this study are shuffled in the database, so cell type and time point are left out; the donor was told from shared clones. The base sequence is TGTGCCAGTAGTAGGACTGGGGGTGAGCAGTTCTTC. This translates into CASSRTGGEQFF.